The 21 T cell receptor beta chains reported below all come from one sample, sequenced in a study of T cell repertoires in cytomegalovirus infection. TCRdb re-analysed the reads in MiXCR, keeping a single row per CDR3 protein. Of hundreds of thousands of distinct CDR3 sequences in the sample, roughly a third were seen once. These receptors' targets are unknown. This sample comprised cultured PBMCs, obtained from culture after CMV antigen stimulation. The receptors stem from a human donor in good health (CMV status not recorded). Some clones in this sample may be carry-over from other donors' samples.

This clonotype was counted only a few times. V gene TRBV7-2 combines with J gene TRBJ2-2; no reliable D call. The germline V gene encodes CDR1 SGHTA and CDR2 FQGNSA. The ends were cut back, 3 bases at V and 4 bases at J, with 6 bases in the middle. The CDR3 extends over 13 amino acids. The chain's CDR3 is CASSFPPTGELFF. CDR3 DNA: TGTGCCAGCAGCTTCCCTCCCACCGGGGAGCTGTTTTTT.

This clonotype showed up just once. The CDR3 region is CASGQIYNSPLHF. CDR3 nucleotides: TGTGCCAGCGGACAGATCTATAATTCACCCCTCCACTTT. V is TRBV2 and J is TRBJ1-6; D is possibly TRBD1 (6 bases). Germline CDR1 SNHLY, CDR2 FYNNEI. Trimming stripped 8 bases from V and 3 bases from J, with 8 bases between. There are 13 residues in the CDR3.

The sample holds a few counts of this clonotype. The gene calls are TRBV5-8 and TRBJ2-5; D gene unclear. The germline V gene encodes CDR1 SGHTS and CDR2 YDEGEE. Trimming left V 4 bases short and J 2 bases short, with 15 bases between. The CDR3 extends over 15 amino acids. CDR3 region: CASSLTRLGQETQYF. The CDR3 coding sequence is TGTGCCAGCAGCCTAACACGTTTGGGTCAAGAGACCCAGTACTTC.

For the CDR3, the DNA is TGTGCCAGCAGTTACAATCCAGGAACGGGATCTTACGAGCAGTACTTC. Translating gives CASSYNPGTGSYEQYF. This chain connects TRBV6-2 or TRBV6-3 to TRBJ2-7; D might be TRBD2 (5 bases). Between the trimmed V and J ends, which lost 2 bases and 4 bases, there was a span of 18 bases. The CDR3 extends over 16 amino acids. CDR1 and CDR2 (germline): MNHEY, SVGEGT.

The J gene is TRBJ2-7, the V gene TRBV23-1; either TRBD1 or TRBD2 may supply D (5 bases each). TRBV23-1 belongs to the ORF category, with a function that is uncertain. The CDR3 has 13 residues. V shed 0 bases and J shed 6 bases, with 9 bases lying between them. The CDR3 coding sequence is TGCGCCAGCAGTCAATCAGGGGAGCGCGAGCAGTACTTC. It yields the protein CASSQSGEREQYF.

The rearrangement links TRBV12-3 or TRBV12-4 to TRBJ1-4, with 7 bases fitting TRBD1. Trimming removed 9 bases from V and 4 bases from J; junction bases left unmatched: 5. This CDR3 is built from 13 residues. In nucleotides, the CDR3 is TGTGCCAGTCGGGACAGTCATAATGAAAAACTGTTTTTT. It is translated as CASRDSHNEKLFF.

As for this clonotype: The DNA is left out, because the CDR3 cannot be placed on it with certainty; the CDR3 is given as TCRdb lists it. This rearrangement joins TRBV28 to TRBJ1-1; the D call TRBD1 from the table was never checked on the DNA. In germline, CDR1 is MDHEN, CDR2 SYDVKM. The CDR3 comprises 13 residues, both ends counted. The CDR3 loop reads CLCASIDRGEAFF.

This chain links TRBV12-3 or TRBV12-4 with TRBJ2-6; 14 bases align to TRBD2. Germline trimming cut 2 bases from V and 4 bases from J; bases unmatched to any gene: 16. This CDR3 has 22 amino acids. The CDR3 is CASSLSVLMGLAGVGGANVLTF. The CDR3 DNA reads TGTGCCAGCAGTTTATCTGTTTTGATGGGACTAGCGGGAGTAGGGGGGGCCAACGTCCTGACTTTC.

The V gene is TRBV7-2, the J gene TRBJ2-7; maybe TRBD1 (5 bases). This CDR3 contains 13 residues. V gave up 11 bases and J gave up 2 bases, with 16 bases separating them. Per the germline V gene, CDR1 is SGHTA and CDR2 is FQGNSA. The CDR3 loop reads CALLGDLPYEQYF. The CDR3 DNA reads TGTGCCCTCTTAGGGGATCTCCCCTACGAGCAGTACTTC.

The chain links TRBV6-5 to TRBJ1-1; 12 bases are a match to TRBD1. J was trimmed by 1 base and V by 5 bases; bases with no gene match: 8. The CDR3 extends over 17 amino acids. The germline V gene encodes CDR1 MNHEY and CDR2 SVGAGI. The CDR3 sequence is CASSHPGQGAANTEAFF. The DNA of the CDR3 is TGTGCCAGCAGTCACCCGGGACAGGGGGCGGCGAACACTGAAGCTTTCTTT.

The CDR3 DNA is TGTGGCACGTCCAGCGGGTTGGGCACAGATACGCAGTATTTT. It specifies CGTSSGLGTDTQYF. The genes are TRBV19 and TRBJ2-3, with a possible D match to TRBD2 (6 bases). The CDR3 is 14 residues long. Germline V lookup: CDR1 LNHDA, CDR2 SQIVND (reference sequence).

The chain recombines TRBV6-2 or TRBV6-3 with TRBJ2-3; D uncertain. From germline, CDR1 is MNHEY and CDR2 SVGEGT. Deletions cut 2 bases from V and 6 bases from J, with 9 bases between. The CDR3 sequence is 13 residues long. CDR3 in DNA: TGTGCCAGCAGTTACCGTGGTCCCGATACGCAGTATTTT. Translating it yields CASSYRGPDTQYF.

This clonotype showed up just a few times. This rearrangement joins TRBV27 to TRBJ1-1; 7 bases map to TRBD1. Germline V gives CDR1 MNHEY, CDR2 SMNVEV (reference sequence). The CDR3 has 15 residues. The junction had 12 bases not matched to a gene; V was cut back by 5 bases and J by 6 bases. The CDR3 DNA follows: TGTGCCAGCAGTAAATACAGGGGTATCGACCCTGAAGCTTTCTTT. Protein sequence: CASSKYRGIDPEAFF.

The V and J genes are TRBV6-6 and TRBJ2-7; D not resolved. The CDR3 spans 14 residues. Per germline, CDR1 MNHNY and CDR2 SVGAGI (reference sequence). The V and J ends lost 0 bases and 3 bases respectively, with 9 bases between them. Written as DNA, the CDR3 is TGTGCCAGCAGTTACTCCGCAGCGTACTACGAGCAGTACTTC. Its protein is CASSYSAAYYEQYF.

The V and J genes are TRBV15 and TRBJ2-1, with 8 bases matching TRBD1. This CDR3 has 14 residues. V dropped 2 bases and J dropped 7; count of bases not matched to a gene: 4. Germline V gene data show CDR1 as LNHNV and CDR2 as YYDKDF (reference sequence). CDR3 in DNA: TGTGCCACCAGCAGATGGGACAGGATGAATGAGCAGTTCTTC. Residues: CATSRWDRMNEQFF.

V usage is TRBV7-6 and J usage is TRBJ2-1; D unclear. The germline V gene has CDR1 SGHVS and CDR2 FNYEAQ. The CDR3 totals 12 residues. V was shortened by 4 bases and J by 8 bases, with 9 bases between the two germline ends. CDR3 DNA: TGTGCCAGCAGCTCCACCTTCGATGAGCAGTTCTTC. Translating it yields CASSSTFDEQFF.

The rearrangement uses TRBV6-5 and TRBJ2-7, with 10 bases that match TRBD1. The CDR3 runs 15 residues. Germline V gene lookup returns CDR1 MNHEY and CDR2 SVGAGI. V lost 6 bases, J lost 0 bases, and 5 bases stayed unmatched. The CDR3 loop is CASSRQGARSYEQYF. Written as DNA, the CDR3 is TGTGCCAGCAGCCGACAGGGGGCCCGCTCCTACGAGCAGTACTTC.

This clonotype has more than one count but fewer than ten. This chain joins TRBV7-6 and TRBJ2-2; no reliable D call. The CDR3 covers 16 residues. Per the germline V gene, CDR1 is SGHVS and CDR2 is FNYEAQ. V lost 2 bases to trimming and J lost 4 bases, with 14 bases between them. DNA of the CDR3: TGTGCCAGCAGCTTATCTCCTACCCTGACCACCGGGGAGCTGTTTTTT. It is translated as CASSLSPTLTTGELFF.

This clonotype has just a few counts. This sequence joins TRBV7-6 and TRBJ2-7; 11 nucleotides align to TRBD2. The CDR3 extends over 16 amino acids. In germline, CDR1 is SGHVS, CDR2 FNYEAQ. Germline trimming cut 1 base from V and 2 bases from J; bases unmatched to any gene: 4. The CDR3 loop reads CASSLGLAGPTYEQYF. The CDR3 DNA is TGTGCCAGCAGCTTAGGACTAGCGGGACCGACCTACGAGCAGTACTTC.

The chain is built from TRBV19 and TRBJ1-5; TRBD1 is a possible D gene (6 bases). This CDR3 region has 14 residues. The germline V gene has CDR1 LNHDA and CDR2 SQIVND (reference sequence). Deletions cut 3 bases from V and 0 bases from J, with 6 bases between. The CDR3 here is CASSIRGSNQPQHF. CDR3 DNA sequence: TGTGCCAGTAGTATCAGGGGTAGCAATCAGCCCCAGCATTTT.

This clonotype was counted only a few times. The chain combines TRBV10-3 with TRBJ2-3, with 7 bases matching TRBD1. Germline values: CDR1 ENHRY, CDR2 SYGVKD. Trimming took 10 bases from V and 0 from J; bases not matched to a gene: 13. The CDR3 extends over 16 amino acids. The DNA for the CDR3 is TGTGCCACCAGGACAGGAGGCCTTTATAGCACAGATACGCAGTATTTT. Translated, it gives CATRTGGLYSTDTQYF.